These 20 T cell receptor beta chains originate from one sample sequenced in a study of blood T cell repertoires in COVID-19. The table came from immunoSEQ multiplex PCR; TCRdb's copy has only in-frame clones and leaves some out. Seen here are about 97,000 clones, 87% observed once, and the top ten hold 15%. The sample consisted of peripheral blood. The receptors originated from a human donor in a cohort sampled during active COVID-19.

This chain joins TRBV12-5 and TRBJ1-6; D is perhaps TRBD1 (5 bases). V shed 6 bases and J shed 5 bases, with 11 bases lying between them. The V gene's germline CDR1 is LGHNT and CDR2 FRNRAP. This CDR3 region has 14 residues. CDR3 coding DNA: TGTGCTAGTGGCCGGGGACTGGATAATTCACCCCTCCACTTT. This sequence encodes CASGRGLDNSPLHF.

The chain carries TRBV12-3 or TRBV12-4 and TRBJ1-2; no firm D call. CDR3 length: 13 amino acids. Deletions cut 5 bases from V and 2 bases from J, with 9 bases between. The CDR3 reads CASSPTKNYGYTF. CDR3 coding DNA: TGTGCCAGCAGTCCAACAAAAAACTATGGCTACACCTTC.

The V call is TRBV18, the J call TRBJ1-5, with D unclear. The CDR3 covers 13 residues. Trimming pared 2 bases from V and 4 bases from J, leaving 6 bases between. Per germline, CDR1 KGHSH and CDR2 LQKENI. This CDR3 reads CASSPTENQPQHF. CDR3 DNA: TGTGCCAGCTCACCAACAGAGAATCAGCCCCAGCATTTT.

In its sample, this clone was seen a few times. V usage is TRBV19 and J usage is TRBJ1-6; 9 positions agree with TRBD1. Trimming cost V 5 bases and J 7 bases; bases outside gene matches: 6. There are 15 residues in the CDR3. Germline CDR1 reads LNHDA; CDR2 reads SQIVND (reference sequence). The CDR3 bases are TGTGCCAGTAGTGCTTGGGACAGGGAAAATTCACCCCTCCACTTT. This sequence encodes CASSAWDRENSPLHF.

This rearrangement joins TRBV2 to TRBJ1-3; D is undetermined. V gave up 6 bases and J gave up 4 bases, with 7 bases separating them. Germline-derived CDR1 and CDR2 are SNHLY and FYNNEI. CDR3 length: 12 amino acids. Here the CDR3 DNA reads TGTGCCAGCAGCCCGGGGGGAAACACCATATATTTT. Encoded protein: CASSPGGNTIYF.

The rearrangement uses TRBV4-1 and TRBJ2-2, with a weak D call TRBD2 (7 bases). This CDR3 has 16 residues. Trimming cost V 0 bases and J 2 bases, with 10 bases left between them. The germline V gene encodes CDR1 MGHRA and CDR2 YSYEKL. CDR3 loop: CASSQEGGTNTGELFF. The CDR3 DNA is TGCGCCAGCAGCCAAGAGGGGGGGACAAACACCGGGGAGCTGTTTTTT.

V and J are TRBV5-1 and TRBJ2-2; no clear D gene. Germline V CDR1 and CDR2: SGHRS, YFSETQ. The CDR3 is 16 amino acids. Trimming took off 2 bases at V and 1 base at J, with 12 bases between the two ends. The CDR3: CASSLQSLGNTGELFF. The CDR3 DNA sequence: TGCGCCAGCAGCTTACAGAGTCTTGGGAACACCGGGGAGCTGTTTTTT. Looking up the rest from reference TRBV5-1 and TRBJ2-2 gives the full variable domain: KAGVTQTPRYLIKTRGQQVTLSCSPISGHRSVSWYQQTPGQGLQFLFEYFSETQRNKGNFPGRFSGRQFSNSRSEMNVSTLELGDSALYLCASSLQSLGNTGELFFGEGSRLTVL.

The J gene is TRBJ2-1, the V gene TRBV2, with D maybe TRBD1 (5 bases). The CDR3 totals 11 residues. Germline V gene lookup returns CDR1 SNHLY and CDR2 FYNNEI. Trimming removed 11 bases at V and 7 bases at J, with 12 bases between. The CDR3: CAQGVGNEQFF. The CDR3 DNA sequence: TGTGCCCAAGGGGTTGGGAATGAGCAGTTCTTC.

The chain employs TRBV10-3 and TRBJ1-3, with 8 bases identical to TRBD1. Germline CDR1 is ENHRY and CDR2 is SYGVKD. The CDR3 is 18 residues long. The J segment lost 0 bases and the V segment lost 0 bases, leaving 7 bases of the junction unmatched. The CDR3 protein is CAISESTGTGVSGNTIYF. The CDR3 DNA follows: TGTGCCATCAGTGAGTCGACCGGGACAGGAGTCTCTGGAAACACCATATATTTT.

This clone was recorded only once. CDR3 sequence (DNA): TGTGCCAGCAGCAGACAGGGGTTGATGAGTACTGAAGCTTTCTTT. Translating it yields CASSRQGLMSTEAFF. The gene calls are TRBV6-5 and TRBJ1-1; TRBD1 agrees at 8 bases. The germline CDR1 and CDR2 sequences are MNHEY and SVGAGI. The CDR3 length is 15 residues. After removal of 6 bases from V and 5 bases from J, the junction contained 11 bases not matched to a gene.

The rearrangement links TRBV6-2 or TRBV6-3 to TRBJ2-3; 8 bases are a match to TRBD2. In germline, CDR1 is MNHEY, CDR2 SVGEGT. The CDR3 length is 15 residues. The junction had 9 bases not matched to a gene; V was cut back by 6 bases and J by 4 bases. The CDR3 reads CASSGGRMGSDTQYF. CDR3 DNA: TGTGCCAGCAGCGGCGGGAGGATGGGCTCAGATACGCAGTATTTT.

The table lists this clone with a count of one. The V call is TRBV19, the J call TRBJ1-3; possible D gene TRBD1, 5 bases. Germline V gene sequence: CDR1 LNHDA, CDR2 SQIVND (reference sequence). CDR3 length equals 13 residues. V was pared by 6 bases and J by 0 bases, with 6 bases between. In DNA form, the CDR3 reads TGTGCCAGTAGCGACAGCTCTGGAAACACCATATATTTT. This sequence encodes CASSDSSGNTIYF.

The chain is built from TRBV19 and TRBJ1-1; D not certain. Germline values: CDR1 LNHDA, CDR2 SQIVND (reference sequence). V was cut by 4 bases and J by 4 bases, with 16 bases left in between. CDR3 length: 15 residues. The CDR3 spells CASSTGNLDGTEAFF. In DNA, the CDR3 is TGTGCCAGTAGTACGGGGAATCTCGACGGCACTGAAGCTTTCTTT.

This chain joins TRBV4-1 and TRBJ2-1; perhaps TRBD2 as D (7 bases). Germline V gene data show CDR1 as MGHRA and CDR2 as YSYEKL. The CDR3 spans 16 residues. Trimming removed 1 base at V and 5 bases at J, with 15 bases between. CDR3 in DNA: TGCGCCAGCAGCCAAGTTGGGGGGGCTTCGAACAATGAGCAGTTCTTC. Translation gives CASSQVGGASNNEQFF.

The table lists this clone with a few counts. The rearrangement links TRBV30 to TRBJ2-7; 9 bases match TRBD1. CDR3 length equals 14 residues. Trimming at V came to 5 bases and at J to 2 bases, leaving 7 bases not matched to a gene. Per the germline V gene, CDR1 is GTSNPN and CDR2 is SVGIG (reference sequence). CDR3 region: CAWEPGQGTYEQYF. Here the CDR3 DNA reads TGTGCCTGGGAACCGGGACAGGGAACCTACGAGCAGTACTTC.

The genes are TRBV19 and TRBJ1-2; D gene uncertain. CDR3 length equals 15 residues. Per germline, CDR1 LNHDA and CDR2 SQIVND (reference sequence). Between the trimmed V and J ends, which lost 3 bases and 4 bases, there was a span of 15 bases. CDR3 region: CASSIKPGIGYGYTF. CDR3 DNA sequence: TGTGCCAGTAGTATCAAGCCGGGGATCGGCTATGGCTACACCTTC.

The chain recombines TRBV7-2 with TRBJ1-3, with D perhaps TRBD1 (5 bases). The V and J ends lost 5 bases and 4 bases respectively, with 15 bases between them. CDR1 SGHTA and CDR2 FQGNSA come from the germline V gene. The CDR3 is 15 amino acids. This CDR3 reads CASSLTGGTGNTIYF. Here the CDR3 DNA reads TGTGCCAGCAGCCTGACGGGGGGTACAGGAAACACCATATATTTT.

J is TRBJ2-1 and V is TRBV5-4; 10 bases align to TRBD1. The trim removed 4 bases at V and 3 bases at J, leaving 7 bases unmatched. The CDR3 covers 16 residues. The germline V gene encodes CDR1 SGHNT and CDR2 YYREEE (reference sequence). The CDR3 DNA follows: TGTGCCAGCAGCCGCCCGGGACAGGGGCACTACAATGAGCAGTTCTTC. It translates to CASSRPGQGHYNEQFF.

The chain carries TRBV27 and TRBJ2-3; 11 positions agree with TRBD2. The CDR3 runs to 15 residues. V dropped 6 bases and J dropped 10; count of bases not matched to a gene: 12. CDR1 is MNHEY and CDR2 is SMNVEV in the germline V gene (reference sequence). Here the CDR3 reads CASSPGTSGTGAQYF. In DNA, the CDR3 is TGTGCCAGCAGCCCCGGGACTAGCGGAACCGGGGCGCAGTATTTT.

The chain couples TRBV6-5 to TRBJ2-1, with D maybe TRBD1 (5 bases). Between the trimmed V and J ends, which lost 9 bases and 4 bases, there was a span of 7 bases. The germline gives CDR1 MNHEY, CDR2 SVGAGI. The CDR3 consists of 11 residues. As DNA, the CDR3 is TGTGCCAGAAACAGGTACAATGAGCAGTTCTTC. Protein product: CARNRYNEQFF.